This T cell receptor (beta chain) was identified in a study of T-cell reconstitution after alpha-beta-depleted transplantation in children. Study-wide findings and caveats: Counts and diversity of T cells one year after transplant came mostly from newly produced T cells. By about two months after transplant, alpha-beta T cells reportedly arose from several hundred graft clones that had expanded.

The length of the CDR3 is 13 residues. The V and J ends lost 6 bases and 0 bases respectively, with 9 bases between them. Germline V gene sequence: CDR1 PRHDT, CDR2 FYEKMQ (reference sequence). Note on this clonotype: Its antigen is currently unknown.

Using unique molecular identifiers, the investigators prepared the TCRbeta library. In TCRdb, the PCR reads were re-called with MiXCR into one record per CDR3 protein. The data contain about 240,000 distinct CDR3 sequences, around 25% of them singletons. The source material was PBMCs, sampled before TCRalphabeta/CD19-depleted stem cell transplant. The V call is TRBV13, the J call TRBJ2-7, with D unresolved. The sequence derives from a girl aged 2-10 years with Fanconi anemia, due to receive a stem cell transplant. Here the CDR3 DNA reads TGTGCCAGCAGTGTCGTCAGCTCCTACGAGCAGTACTTC. Protein sequence: CASSVVSSYEQYF.